This is a list of T cell receptor beta chains from one sample in a study of blood T cell repertoires in COVID-19. Only in-frame clones appear in the TCRdb table, and some are missing; sequencing was by immunoSEQ multiplex PCR. Among around 66,000 clones listed, around 87% were seen once. The sequenced sample was peripheral blood. These receptors all stem from a man in his 60s with acute or convalescent COVID-19. CDR3s include the opening cysteine and the closing phenylalanine or tryptophan. Fields, in order: CDR3 DNA, CDR3 protein, D gene, V gene, J gene, clone size. The D gene is left open where the match is weak. Part of the rows lack a size; the others show once, few, many or a class for expanded clones.

DNA: TGTGCCAGCAGTTTAACAGGGGGCACTGAAGCTTTCTTT; CDR3: CASSLTGGTEAFF; D: TRBD1; V: TRBV7-8; J: TRBJ1-1; size: NA
DNA: TGTGCCAGCAACCGAGACCGGGGGGCGACTGAAGCTTTCTTT; CDR3: CASNRDRGATEAFF; D: NA; V: TRBV6-5; J: TRBJ1-1; size: NA
DNA: TGCGCCAGCAGCCAAGAGGGCAGACCCATGAACACTGAAGCTTTCTTT; CDR3: CASSQEGRPMNTEAFF; D: NA; V: TRBV4-3; J: TRBJ1-1; size: NA
DNA: TGTGCCAGCTCGCAAGGGACAGGGAAGAGTTCACCCCTCCACTTT; CDR3: CASSQGTGKSSPLHF; D: TRBD1; V: TRBV18; J: TRBJ1-6; size: NA
DNA: TGTGCCAGCAACCAACTAGCGGGGCCAGATACGCAGTATTTT; CDR3: CASNQLAGPDTQYF; D: TRBD2; V: TRBV6-5; J: TRBJ2-3; size: NA
DNA: TGTGCCAGCAGTGCACGGGACAGGCCCTACGAGCAGTACTTC; CDR3: CASSARDRPYEQYF; D: TRBD1; V: TRBV25-1; J: TRBJ2-7; size: few
DNA: TGTGCCAGCTCACCAGGGTCAGGGGGAGGATCTGGGGCCAACGTCCTGACTTTC; CDR3: CASSPGSGGGSGANVLTF; D: NA; V: TRBV18; J: TRBJ2-6; size: NA
DNA: TGTGCCAGCAGCTTGGGCCGGGAAGGTCAGCCCCAGCATTTT; CDR3: CASSLGREGQPQHF; D: NA; V: TRBV5-8; J: TRBJ1-5; size: NA
DNA: TGTGCCAGCAGTTACGCGGGGATGCGTACTGAAGCTTTCTTT; CDR3: CASSYAGMRTEAFF; D: NA; V: TRBV6-5; J: TRBJ1-1; size: NA
DNA: TGTGCCAGCAGCCAAGACGGACAGGTGAACTATGGCTACACCTTC; CDR3: CASSQDGQVNYGYTF; D: TRBD1; V: TRBV3-1/TRBV3-2; J: TRBJ1-2; size: NA
DNA: TGTGCCAGTAGTAACGGCAGGGGTTACCAAGAGACCCAGTACTTC; CDR3: CASSNGRGYQETQYF; D: NA; V: TRBV19; J: TRBJ2-5; size: NA
DNA: TGTGCCAGCAGCCACCAGACGACAGCTCGTGGTTCACCCCTCCACTTT; CDR3: CASSHQTTARGSPLHF; D: NA; V: TRBV3-1/TRBV3-2; J: TRBJ1-6; size: NA
DNA: TGTGCCAGCGCACGGAGCGGAACCACCATGGCCGGGGAGCTGTTTTTT; CDR3: CASARSGTTMAGELFF; D: NA; V: TRBV7-2; J: TRBJ2-2; size: NA
DNA: TGTGCCAGCAGCTTGGTCGAACAAAGGGGGGAAAAACTGTTTTTT; CDR3: CASSLVEQRGEKLFF; D: NA; V: TRBV5-6; J: TRBJ1-4; size: NA
DNA: TGCAGTGCTAGTCGGAGATCCTATGGCTACACCTTC; CDR3: CSASRRSYGYTF; D: NA; V: TRBV20-1; J: TRBJ1-2; size: NA
DNA: TGTGCCAGCAGCTTGCTAGACAGGGTGAACACTGAAGCTTTCTTT; CDR3: CASSLLDRVNTEAFF; D: TRBD1; V: TRBV5-6; J: TRBJ1-1; size: NA
DNA: TGTGCCAGCAGTCCTTCGGGAGGGGCCAACGTCCTGACTTTC; CDR3: CASSPSGGANVLTF; D: NA; V: TRBV6-5; J: TRBJ2-6; size: NA
DNA: TGCGCCAGCAGCCAAGATACGGACAGGGGGACTGAAGCTTTCTTT; CDR3: CASSQDTDRGTEAFF; D: TRBD1; V: TRBV4-3; J: TRBJ1-1; size: NA
DNA: TGTGCCAGCAGCTTGTGGCGGAGTCTGAACACTGAAGCTTTCTTT; CDR3: CASSLWRSLNTEAFF; D: NA; V: TRBV5-6; J: TRBJ1-1; size: NA
DNA: TGTGCCAGCAGAGTCGGTGGCACTGAAGCTTTCTTT; CDR3: CASRVGGTEAFF; D: NA; V: TRBV6-5; J: TRBJ1-1; size: NA
DNA: TGTGCCAGCTCACCCCCAGGGGGGAACACTGAAGCTTTCTTT; CDR3: CASSPPGGNTEAFF; D: TRBD1; V: TRBV18; J: TRBJ1-1; size: NA
DNA: TGTGCCAGCAGCCGCGGACTAGGAAACGAGCAGTACTTC; CDR3: CASSRGLGNEQYF; D: TRBD2; V: TRBV3-1/TRBV3-2; J: TRBJ2-7; size: once
DNA: TGCGCCAGCAGCCACACTAGCGGGAGTGAGCAGTTCTTC; CDR3: CASSHTSGSEQFF; D: TRBD2; V: TRBV4-3; J: TRBJ2-1; size: once
DNA: TGTGCCAGCAGTTACCCAGGGCAGGGCTACACCTTC; CDR3: CASSYPGQGYTF; D: NA; V: TRBV6-5; J: TRBJ1-2; size: NA
DNA: TGTGCCAGCAGTTTAGGACTAGCGGGGGGTCGTTACGAGCAGTACTTC; CDR3: CASSLGLAGGRYEQYF; D: TRBD2; V: TRBV27; J: TRBJ2-7; size: NA
DNA: TGTGCCAGCAGCTACGACAGTGTCGGCTTCTATGGCTACACCTTC; CDR3: CASSYDSVGFYGYTF; D: NA; V: TRBV7-2; J: TRBJ1-2; size: NA
DNA: TGCGCCAGCAGCCCCGGACTAGCGGGGGTCCTCGGCGGGGAGCTGTTTTTT; CDR3: CASSPGLAGVLGGELFF; D: TRBD2; V: TRBV4-3; J: TRBJ2-2; size: NA
DNA: TGCGCCAGCAGCCAAGAGACAGGCCGCATCTACGAGCAGTACTTC; CDR3: CASSQETGRIYEQYF; D: NA; V: TRBV4-1; J: TRBJ2-7; size: NA
DNA: TGTGCCAGCAGCCGCCGGGGTCCGATGAGGGGGCTAGGGTCCTATAATTCACCCCTCCACTTT; CDR3: CASSRRGPMRGLGSYNSPLHF; D: TRBD1; V: TRBV6-6; J: TRBJ1-6; size: NA
DNA: TGTGCCATCAGTGGTAACAGGGGATCCTACAATGAGCAGTTCTTC; CDR3: CAISGNRGSYNEQFF; D: TRBD1; V: TRBV10-3; J: TRBJ2-1; size: NA
DNA: TGTGCCAGCAGCCAAACAGGGGGCAGGGAGACCCAGTACTTC; CDR3: CASSQTGGRETQYF; D: TRBD1; V: TRBV7-2; J: TRBJ2-5; size: NA
DNA: TGCGCCAGCAGCGGCACCGGGACACCCCAGACAGATACGCAGTATTTT; CDR3: CASSGTGTPQTDTQYF; D: NA; V: TRBV5-1; J: TRBJ2-3; size: NA
DNA: TGTGCCAGCAGTTACTCAGCTAGCGGGGTATACAATGAGCAGTTCTTC; CDR3: CASSYSASGVYNEQFF; D: TRBD2; V: TRBV6-2/TRBV6-3; J: TRBJ2-1; size: NA
DNA: TGTGCCAGCAGCTTACAACAGGTCATAGGGGGCTACACCTTC; CDR3: CASSLQQVIGGYTF; D: NA; V: TRBV5-6; J: TRBJ1-2; size: NA
DNA: TGCGCCAGCGGGGGACTAGGGGGGAATGAGCAGTTCTTC; CDR3: CASGGLGGNEQFF; D: TRBD2; V: TRBV10-1; J: TRBJ2-1; size: NA
DNA: TGTGCCAGCAGAGCCGGGAGGGGGAAGAACACTGAAGCTTTCTTT; CDR3: CASRAGRGKNTEAFF; D: NA; V: TRBV27; J: TRBJ1-1; size: NA
DNA: NA; CDR3: CASSTSGGGTEAFF; D: NA; V: TRBV5-1; J: TRBJ1-1; size: NA
DNA: TGTGCCAGCAGCCTACAGTACACTGAAGCTTTCTTT; CDR3: CASSLQYTEAFF; D: NA; V: TRBV6-2/TRBV6-3; J: TRBJ1-1; size: NA
DNA: TGTGCCAGCAGACCATCGACAGGGCGCTACGAGCAGTACTTC; CDR3: CASRPSTGRYEQYF; D: TRBD1; V: TRBV3-1/TRBV3-2; J: TRBJ2-7; size: once
DNA: TGTGCCAGTAGTATTGGACAGGGCACTGAAGCTTTCTTT; CDR3: CASSIGQGTEAFF; D: TRBD1; V: TRBV19; J: TRBJ1-1; size: NA
DNA: TGTGCCAGCAGCTTAGAAGGCTCAGGCTCCTACAATGAGCAGTTCTTC; CDR3: CASSLEGSGSYNEQFF; D: NA; V: TRBV11-3; J: TRBJ2-1; size: NA
DNA: TGTGCCAGCAGCCAGGCGAGGAATCAGCCCCAGCATTTT; CDR3: CASSQARNQPQHF; D: NA; V: TRBV4-2; J: TRBJ1-5; size: once
DNA: TGTGCCTGGAACAGGGGGGAATCACCCCTCCACTTT; CDR3: CAWNRGESPLHF; D: TRBD1; V: TRBV30; J: TRBJ1-6; size: NA
DNA: TGTGCCAGCTTTCGACACCTCACTGGCGAGCAGTACTTC; CDR3: CASFRHLTGEQYF; D: NA; V: TRBV7-2; J: TRBJ2-7; size: NA
DNA: TGTGCCAGCAGCTTGGCGGGGGACGGCTATGGCTACACCTTC; CDR3: CASSLAGDGYGYTF; D: NA; V: TRBV5-6; J: TRBJ1-2; size: NA
DNA: TGTGCCAGCAGCTTGTACAGGGTAGATGGCTACACCTTC; CDR3: CASSLYRVDGYTF; D: NA; V: TRBV7-2; J: TRBJ1-2; size: NA
DNA: TGTGCCAGCAGTCAAGACAGATACAATGAGCAGTTCTTC; CDR3: CASSQDRYNEQFF; D: NA; V: TRBV6-2/TRBV6-3; J: TRBJ2-1; size: NA
DNA: TGTGCCAGCAGTTACCTCGCACTCGGGGGTCAGCCCCAGCATTTT; CDR3: CASSYLALGGQPQHF; D: NA; V: TRBV6-2/TRBV6-3; J: TRBJ1-5; size: few
DNA: TGTGCCAGCAGCCCCAGGACTAGCGGGACTCAAGAGACCCAGTACTTC; CDR3: CASSPRTSGTQETQYF; D: TRBD2; V: TRBV7-6; J: TRBJ2-5; size: once
DNA: TGCGCCAGCAGTGTGGTAGCCGGTAGGAACACTGAAGCTTTCTTT; CDR3: CASSVVAGRNTEAFF; D: NA; V: TRBV10-2; J: TRBJ1-1; size: NA
DNA: TGTGCCAGCAGCCCTCCGCAAGGGGCGGGGGGGCGCGAGCAGTACTTC; CDR3: CASSPPQGAGGREQYF; D: TRBD2; V: TRBV7-6; J: TRBJ2-7; size: once